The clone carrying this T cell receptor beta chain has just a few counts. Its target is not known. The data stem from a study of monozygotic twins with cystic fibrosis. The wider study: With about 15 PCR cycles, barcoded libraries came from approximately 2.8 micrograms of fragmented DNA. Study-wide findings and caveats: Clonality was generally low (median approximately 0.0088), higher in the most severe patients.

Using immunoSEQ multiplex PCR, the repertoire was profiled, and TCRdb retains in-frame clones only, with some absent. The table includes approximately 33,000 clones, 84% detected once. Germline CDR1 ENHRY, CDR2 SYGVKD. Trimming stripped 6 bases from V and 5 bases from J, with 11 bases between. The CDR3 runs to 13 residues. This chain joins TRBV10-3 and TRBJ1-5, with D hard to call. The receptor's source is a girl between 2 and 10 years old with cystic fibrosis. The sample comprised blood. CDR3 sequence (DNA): TGTGCCATCAGGAACGAGGAGGATCAGCCCCAGCATTTT. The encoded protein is CAIRNEEDQPQHF.